Reported below is one T cell receptor (beta chain). The data derive from a study of blood T cell repertoires in COVID-19. Overall study: The study drew acute and convalescent COVID-19 samples from the United States, Italy and Spain. In each case, the material was cDNA or gDNA derived from T cells, B-cell-depleted T cells, or PBMCs.

This CDR3 contains 12 residues. V dropped 8 bases and J dropped 6; count of bases not matched to a gene: 5. CDR1 MNHEY and CDR2 SVGAGI come from the germline V gene. Authors' methods: Counts of nucleated cells, estimated from reference gene primer amplification, were obtained. TCRdb keeps only in-frame clones here, not all; method: immunoSEQ multiplex PCR. V, J and clone size were drawn from that table, and D and trimming were deduced from the DNA. The sample lists about 93,000 clones; 70% to 80% were seen once. The genes are TRBV6-5 and TRBJ1-2, with TRBD1 matching over 8 bases. Sequencing was carried out using peripheral blood. The sequence was obtained from a human donor in a cohort sampled during active COVID-19. The chain's CDR3 is CASSETGDGYTF. The CDR3 nucleotides read TGTGCCAGCTCGGAGACAGGGGATGGCTACACCTTC.